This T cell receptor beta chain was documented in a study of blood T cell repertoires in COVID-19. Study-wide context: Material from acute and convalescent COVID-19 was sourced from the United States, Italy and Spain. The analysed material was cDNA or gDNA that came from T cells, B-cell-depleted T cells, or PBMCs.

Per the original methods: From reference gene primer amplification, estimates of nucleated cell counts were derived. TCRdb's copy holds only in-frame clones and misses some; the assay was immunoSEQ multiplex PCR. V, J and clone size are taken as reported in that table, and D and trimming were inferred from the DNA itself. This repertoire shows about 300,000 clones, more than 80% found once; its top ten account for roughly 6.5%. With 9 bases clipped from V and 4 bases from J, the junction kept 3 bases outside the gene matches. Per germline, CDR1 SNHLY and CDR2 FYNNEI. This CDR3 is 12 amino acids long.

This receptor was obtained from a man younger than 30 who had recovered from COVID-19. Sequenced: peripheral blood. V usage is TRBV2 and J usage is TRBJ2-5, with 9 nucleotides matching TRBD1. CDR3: CARQGAGETQYF. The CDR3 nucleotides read TGTGCCAGACAGGGGGCCGGAGAGACCCAGTACTTC.